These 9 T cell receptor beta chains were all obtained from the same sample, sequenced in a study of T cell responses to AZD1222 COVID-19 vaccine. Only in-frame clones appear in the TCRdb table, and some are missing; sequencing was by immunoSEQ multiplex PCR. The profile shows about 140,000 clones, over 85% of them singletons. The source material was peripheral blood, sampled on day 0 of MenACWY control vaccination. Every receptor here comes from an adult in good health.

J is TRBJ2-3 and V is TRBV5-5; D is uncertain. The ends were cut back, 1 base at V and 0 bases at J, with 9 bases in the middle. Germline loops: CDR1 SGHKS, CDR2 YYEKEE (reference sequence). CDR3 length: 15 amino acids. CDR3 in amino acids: CASSLYVSSTDTQYF. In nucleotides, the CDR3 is TGTGCCAGCAGCTTGTACGTTTCTAGCACAGATACGCAGTATTTT.

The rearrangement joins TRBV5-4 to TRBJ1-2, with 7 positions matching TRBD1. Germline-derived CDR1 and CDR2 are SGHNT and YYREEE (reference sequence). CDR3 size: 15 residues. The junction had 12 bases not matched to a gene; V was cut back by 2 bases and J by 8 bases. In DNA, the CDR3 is TGTGCCAGCAGCTTAGGACAGGAGGCATTTGGGGGCTACACCTTC. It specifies CASSLGQEAFGGYTF.

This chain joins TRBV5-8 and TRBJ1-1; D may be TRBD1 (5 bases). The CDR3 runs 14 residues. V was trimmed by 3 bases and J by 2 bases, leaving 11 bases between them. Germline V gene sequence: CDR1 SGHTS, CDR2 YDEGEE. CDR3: CASSWDLGNTEAFF. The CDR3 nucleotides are TGTGCCAGCAGCTGGGACCTTGGAAACACTGAAGCTTTCTTT.

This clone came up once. DNA of the CDR3: TGTGCCAGCAGCGCGACAGGCTCCTACAATGAGCAGTTCTTC. It translates to CASSATGSYNEQFF. The V and J genes are TRBV7-3 and TRBJ2-1, with D maybe TRBD1 (6 bases). Deletions cut 5 bases from V and 0 bases from J, with 8 bases between. The CDR3 sequence is 14 residues long. Germline V gene data show CDR1 as SGHTA and CDR2 as FQGTGA. The full variable domain, completed using reference TRBV7-3 and TRBJ2-1, is GAGVSQTPSNKVTEKGKYVELRCDPISGHTALYWYRQSLGQGPEFLIYFQGTGAADDSGLPNDRFFAVRPEGSVSTLKIQRTERGDSAVYLCASSATGSYNEQFFGPGTRLTVL.

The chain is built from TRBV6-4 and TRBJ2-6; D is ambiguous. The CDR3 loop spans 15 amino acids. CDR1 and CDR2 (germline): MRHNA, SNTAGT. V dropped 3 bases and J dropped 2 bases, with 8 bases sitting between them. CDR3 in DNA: TGTGCCAGCAGTGATACGCAGACTGGGGCCAACGTCCTGACTTTC. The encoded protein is CASSDTQTGANVLTF.

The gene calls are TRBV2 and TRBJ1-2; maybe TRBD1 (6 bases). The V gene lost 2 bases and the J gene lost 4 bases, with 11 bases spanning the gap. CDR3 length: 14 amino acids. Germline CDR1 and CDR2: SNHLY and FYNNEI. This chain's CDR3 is CASSESQGPYGYTF. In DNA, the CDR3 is TGTGCCAGCAGTGAATCACAGGGCCCCTATGGCTACACCTTC.

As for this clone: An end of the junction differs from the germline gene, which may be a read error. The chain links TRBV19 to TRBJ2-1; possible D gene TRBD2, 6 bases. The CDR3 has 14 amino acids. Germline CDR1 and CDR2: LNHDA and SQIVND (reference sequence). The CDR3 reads CACSELAVYNEQFF. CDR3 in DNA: TGTGCCTGTAGTGAGTTAGCGGTCTACAATGAGCAGTTCTTC.

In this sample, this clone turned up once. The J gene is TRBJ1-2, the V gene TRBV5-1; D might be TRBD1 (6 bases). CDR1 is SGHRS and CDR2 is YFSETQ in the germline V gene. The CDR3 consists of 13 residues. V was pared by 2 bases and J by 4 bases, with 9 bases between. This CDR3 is CASSLRGAYGYTF. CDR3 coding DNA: TGCGCCAGCAGCTTAAGGGGGGCCTATGGCTACACCTTC.

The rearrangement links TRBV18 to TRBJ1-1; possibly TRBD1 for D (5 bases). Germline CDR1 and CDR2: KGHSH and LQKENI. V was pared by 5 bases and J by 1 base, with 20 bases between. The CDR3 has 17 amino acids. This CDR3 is CASSMRLLQATNTEAFF. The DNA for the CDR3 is TGTGCCAGCTCAATGCGATTATTACAGGCGACGAACACTGAAGCTTTCTTT.